The TCR beta chain under discussion was sequenced for a study of CD4 T cells in relation to SARS-CoV-2 and coronaviruses. Across the whole study: PBMCs were cultured with antigen for over 8 days before TCR beta sequencing. The restricting HLA molecule for shared crossreactive spike epitopes was mapped.

Study-wide results and limits: Crossreactive clones expanded significantly less to SARS-CoV-2 than monoreactive clones. In around 67% of donors, memory CD4+ clonotypes crossrecognized SARS-CoV-2 and at least one common cold coronavirus spike.

This CDR3 spans 12 amino acids. With 5 bases removed from V and 2 bases from J, the gap between germline ends came to 4 bases. TCRdb keeps only in-frame clones here, not all; method: immunoSEQ multiplex PCR. The data show some 46,000 clones, with over 75% seen just once and under 1.5% held by the top ten. This clone was seen only once. Its antigen is not known. The sequence derives from an adult with COVID-19. Specimen: naive CD4+ T cells from PBMCs, cultured in vitro. Subset reported: naive CD4+ T cells isolated by negative enrichment. This chain joins TRBV12-3 or TRBV12-4 and TRBJ2-1; D ambiguous. CDR3 sequence reads: CASSPTYNEQFF. In nucleotides, the CDR3 is TGTGCCAGCAGTCCTACCTACAATGAGCAGTTCTTC.